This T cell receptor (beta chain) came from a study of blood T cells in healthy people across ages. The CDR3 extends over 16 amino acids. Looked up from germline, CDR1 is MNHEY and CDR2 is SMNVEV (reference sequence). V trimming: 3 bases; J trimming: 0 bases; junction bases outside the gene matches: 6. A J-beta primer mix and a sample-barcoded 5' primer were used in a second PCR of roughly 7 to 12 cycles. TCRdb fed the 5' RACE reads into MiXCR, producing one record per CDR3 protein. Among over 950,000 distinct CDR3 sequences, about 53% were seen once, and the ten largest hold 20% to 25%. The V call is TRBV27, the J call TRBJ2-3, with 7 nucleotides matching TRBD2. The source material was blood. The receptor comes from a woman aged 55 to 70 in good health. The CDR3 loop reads CASSFISGPSTDTQYF. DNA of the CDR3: TGTGCCAGCAGTTTTATTAGCGGGCCGAGCACAGATACGCAGTATTTT.